This TCR beta chain derives from a study of OX40 agonist ivuxolimab in advanced cancers. This CDR3 comprises 19 residues. The ends lost 0 bases at V and 1 base at J; junction bases unmatched: 10. The V gene's germline CDR1 is LNHNV and CDR2 YYDKDF (reference sequence). Profiled with immunoSEQ multiplex PCR; TCRdb holds only in-frame clones, not every one. The table includes under 100,000 clones, about 91% detected once. The material sequenced was CD4+ or CD8+ T cells sorted from blood, taken in a trial of the OX40 agonist ivuxolimab. The clonotype comes from an adult with an advanced solid tumor such as melanoma, head and neck, liver or kidney cancer. The rearrangement joins TRBV15 to TRBJ2-1; 9 bases fit TRBD2. CDR3 in amino acids: CATSRDPTYSGRSYNEQFF. The DNA for the CDR3 is TGTGCCACCAGCAGAGATCCTACCTATAGCGGGAGATCCTACAATGAGCAGTTCTTC.